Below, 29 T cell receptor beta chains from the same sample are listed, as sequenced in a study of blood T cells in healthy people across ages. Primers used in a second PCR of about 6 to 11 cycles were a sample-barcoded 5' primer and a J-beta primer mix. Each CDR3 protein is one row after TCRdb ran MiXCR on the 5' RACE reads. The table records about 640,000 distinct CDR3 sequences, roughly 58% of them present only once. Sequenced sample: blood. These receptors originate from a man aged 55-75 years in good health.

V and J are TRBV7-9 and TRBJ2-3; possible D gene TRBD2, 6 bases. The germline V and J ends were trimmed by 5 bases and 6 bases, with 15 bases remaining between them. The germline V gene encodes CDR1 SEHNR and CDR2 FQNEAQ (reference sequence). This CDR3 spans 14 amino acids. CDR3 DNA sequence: TGTGCCAGCAGCACTACTAGCAACGGGGATACGCAGTATTTT. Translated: CASSTTSNGDTQYF.

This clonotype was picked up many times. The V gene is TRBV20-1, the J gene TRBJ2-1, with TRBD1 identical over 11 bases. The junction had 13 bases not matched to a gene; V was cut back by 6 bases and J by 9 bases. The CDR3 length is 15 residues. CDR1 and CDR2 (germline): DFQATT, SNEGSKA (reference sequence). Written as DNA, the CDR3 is TGCAGTGCCCAGCCCGGGACAGGGGGTCTACCTGAGCAGTTCTTC. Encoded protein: CSAQPGTGGLPEQFF.

DNA of the CDR3: TGTGCCAGCAGGGGACAGGGGGGGATCAATCAGCCCCAGCATTTT. Amino acid sequence: CASRGQGGINQPQHF. The chain links TRBV2 to TRBJ1-5, with 11 bases fitting TRBD1. Trimming at V came to 6 bases and at J to 3 bases, leaving 4 bases not matched to a gene. The CDR3 is 15 residues long. The germline V gene has CDR1 SNHLY and CDR2 FYNNEI.

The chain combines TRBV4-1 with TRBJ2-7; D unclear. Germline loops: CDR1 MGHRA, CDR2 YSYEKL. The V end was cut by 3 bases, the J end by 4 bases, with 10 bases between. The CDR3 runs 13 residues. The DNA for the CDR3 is TGCGCCAGCAGCCATGATGCTGGTTACGAGCAGTACTTC. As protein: CASSHDAGYEQYF.

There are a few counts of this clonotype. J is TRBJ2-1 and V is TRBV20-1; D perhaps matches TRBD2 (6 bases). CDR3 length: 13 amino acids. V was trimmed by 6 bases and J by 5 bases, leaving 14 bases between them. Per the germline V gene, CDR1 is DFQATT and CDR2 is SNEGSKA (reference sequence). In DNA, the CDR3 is TGCAGTGCCGCGGGGCTAGGGGACAATGAGCAGTTCTTC. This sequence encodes CSAAGLGDNEQFF.

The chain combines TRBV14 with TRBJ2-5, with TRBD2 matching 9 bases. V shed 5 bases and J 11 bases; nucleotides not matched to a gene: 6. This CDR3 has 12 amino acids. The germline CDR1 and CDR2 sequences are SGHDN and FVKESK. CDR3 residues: CASSGLAWEQYF. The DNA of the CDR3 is TGTGCCAGCAGCGGACTAGCGTGGGAGCAGTACTTC.

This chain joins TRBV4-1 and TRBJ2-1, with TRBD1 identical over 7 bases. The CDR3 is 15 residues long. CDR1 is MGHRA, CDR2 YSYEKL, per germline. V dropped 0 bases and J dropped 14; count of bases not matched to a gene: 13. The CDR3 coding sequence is TGCGCCAGCAGCCAAGAGGGGTTTCGGGACAGTACGGAGTTCTTC. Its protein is CASSQEGFRDSTEFF.

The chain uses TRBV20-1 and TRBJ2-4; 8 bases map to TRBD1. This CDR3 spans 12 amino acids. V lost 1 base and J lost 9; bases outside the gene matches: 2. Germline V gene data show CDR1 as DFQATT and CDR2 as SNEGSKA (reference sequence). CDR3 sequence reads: CSARATGVIQYF. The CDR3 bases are TGCAGTGCTAGAGCGACAGGGGTCATTCAGTACTTC.

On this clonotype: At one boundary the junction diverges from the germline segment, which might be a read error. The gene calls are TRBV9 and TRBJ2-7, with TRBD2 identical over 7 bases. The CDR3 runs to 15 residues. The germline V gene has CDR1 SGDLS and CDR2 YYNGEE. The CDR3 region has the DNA TGTGCCAGCAGCGTAGGGGGGGGTCTAACCTACGAGCGGTACTTC. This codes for CASSVGGGLTYERYF. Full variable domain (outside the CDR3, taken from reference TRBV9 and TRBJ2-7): DSGVTQTPKHLITATGQRVTLRCSPRSGDLSVYWYQQSLDQGLQFLIQYYNGEERAKGNILERFSAQQFPDLHSELNLSSLELGDSALYFCASSVGGGLTYERYFGPGTRLTVT.

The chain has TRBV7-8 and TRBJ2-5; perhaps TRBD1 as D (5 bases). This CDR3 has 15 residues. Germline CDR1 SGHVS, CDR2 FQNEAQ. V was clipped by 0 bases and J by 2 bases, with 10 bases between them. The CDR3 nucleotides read TGTGCCAGCAGCTTAGCGGGGCCGAATCAAGAGACCCAGTACTTC. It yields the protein CASSLAGPNQETQYF.

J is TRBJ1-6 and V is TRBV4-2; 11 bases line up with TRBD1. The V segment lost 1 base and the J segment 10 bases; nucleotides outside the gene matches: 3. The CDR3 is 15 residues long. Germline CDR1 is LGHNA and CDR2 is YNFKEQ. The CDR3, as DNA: TGTGCCAGCAGCCAAGCGGGACAGGGGGGATCACCCCTCCACTTT. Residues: CASSQAGQGGSPLHF.

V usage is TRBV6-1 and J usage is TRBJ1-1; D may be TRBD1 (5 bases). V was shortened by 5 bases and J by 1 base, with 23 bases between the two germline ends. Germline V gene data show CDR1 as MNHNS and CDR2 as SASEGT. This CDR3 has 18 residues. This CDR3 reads CASSPLGESLAANTEAFF. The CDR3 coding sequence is TGTGCCAGCAGTCCACTGGGGGAGTCGTTGGCGGCGAACACTGAAGCTTTCTTT.

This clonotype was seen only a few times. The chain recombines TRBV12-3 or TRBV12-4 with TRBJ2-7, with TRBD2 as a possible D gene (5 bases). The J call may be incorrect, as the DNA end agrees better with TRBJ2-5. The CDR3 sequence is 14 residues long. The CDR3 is CASSFGLSGETQYF. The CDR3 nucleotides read TGTGCCAGCAGCTTCGGCCTATCGGGGGAGACCCAGTACTTC.

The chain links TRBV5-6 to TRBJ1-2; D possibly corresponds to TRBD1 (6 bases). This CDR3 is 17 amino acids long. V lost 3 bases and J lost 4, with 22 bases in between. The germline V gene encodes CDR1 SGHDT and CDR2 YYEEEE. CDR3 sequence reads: CASSWAGQGVISYGYTF. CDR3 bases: TGTGCCAGCAGCTGGGCGGGACAAGGCGTCATCTCCTATGGCTACACCTTC.

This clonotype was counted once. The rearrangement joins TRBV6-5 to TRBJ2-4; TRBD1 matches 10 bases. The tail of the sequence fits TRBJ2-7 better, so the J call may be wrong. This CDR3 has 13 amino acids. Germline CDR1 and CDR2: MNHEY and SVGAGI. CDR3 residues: CASKRDRGHEQYF. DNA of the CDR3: TGTGCCAGCAAAAGGGACAGGGGCCACGAGCAGTACTTC.

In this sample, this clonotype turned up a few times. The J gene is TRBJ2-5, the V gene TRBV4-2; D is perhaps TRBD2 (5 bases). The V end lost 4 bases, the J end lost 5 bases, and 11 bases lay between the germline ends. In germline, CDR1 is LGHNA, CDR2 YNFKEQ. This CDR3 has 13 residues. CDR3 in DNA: TGTGCCAGCAGCCGACTGGGCGGGGAGACCCAGTACTTC. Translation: CASSRLGGETQYF.

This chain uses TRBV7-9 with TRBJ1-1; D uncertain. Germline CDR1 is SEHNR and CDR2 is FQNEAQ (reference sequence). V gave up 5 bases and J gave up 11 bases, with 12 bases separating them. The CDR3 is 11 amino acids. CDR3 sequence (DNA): TGTGCCAGCAGCACACCCCCTGGGGCTTTCTTT. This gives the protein CASSTPPGAFF.

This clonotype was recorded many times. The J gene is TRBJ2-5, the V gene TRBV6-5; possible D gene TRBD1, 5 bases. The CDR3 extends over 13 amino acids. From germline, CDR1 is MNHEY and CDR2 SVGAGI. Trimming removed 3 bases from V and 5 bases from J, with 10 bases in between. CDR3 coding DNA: TGTGCCAGCAGTTATATGCAGGGCGAGACCCAGTACTTC. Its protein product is CASSYMQGETQYF.

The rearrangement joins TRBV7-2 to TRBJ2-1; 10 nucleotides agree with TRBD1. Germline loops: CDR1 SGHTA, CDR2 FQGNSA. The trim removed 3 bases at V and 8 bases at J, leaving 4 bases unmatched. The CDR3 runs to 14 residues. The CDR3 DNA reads TGTGCCAGCAGCTTCCGGACAGGGGGGCATGAGCAGTTCTTC. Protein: CASSFRTGGHEQFF.

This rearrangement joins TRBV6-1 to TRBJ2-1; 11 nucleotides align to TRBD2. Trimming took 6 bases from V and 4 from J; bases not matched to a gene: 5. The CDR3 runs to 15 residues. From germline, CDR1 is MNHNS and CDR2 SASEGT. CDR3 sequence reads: CASRAGTSGYNEQFF. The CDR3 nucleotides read TGTGCCAGCAGGGCCGGGACTAGCGGATACAATGAGCAGTTCTTC.

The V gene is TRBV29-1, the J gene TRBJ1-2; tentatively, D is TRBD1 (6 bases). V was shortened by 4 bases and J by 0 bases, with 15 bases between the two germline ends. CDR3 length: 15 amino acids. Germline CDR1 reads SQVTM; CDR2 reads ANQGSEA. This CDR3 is CSVGSRTEPNYGYTF. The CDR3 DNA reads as TGCAGCGTTGGCTCTAGGACAGAGCCTAACTATGGCTACACCTTC.

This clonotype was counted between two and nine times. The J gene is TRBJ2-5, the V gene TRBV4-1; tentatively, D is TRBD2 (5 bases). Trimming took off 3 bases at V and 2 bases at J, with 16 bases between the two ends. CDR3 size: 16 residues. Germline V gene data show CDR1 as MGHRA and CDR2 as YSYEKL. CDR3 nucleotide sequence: TGCGCCAGCAGCCACCGAATTGCAGGAGGACAAGAGACCCAGTACTTC. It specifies CASSHRIAGGQETQYF.

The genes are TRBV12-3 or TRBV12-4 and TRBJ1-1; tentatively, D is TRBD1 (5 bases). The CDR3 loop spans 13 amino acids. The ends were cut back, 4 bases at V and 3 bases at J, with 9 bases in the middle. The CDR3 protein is CASSWGVDTEAFF. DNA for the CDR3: TGTGCCAGCAGTTGGGGGGTCGACACTGAAGCTTTCTTT.

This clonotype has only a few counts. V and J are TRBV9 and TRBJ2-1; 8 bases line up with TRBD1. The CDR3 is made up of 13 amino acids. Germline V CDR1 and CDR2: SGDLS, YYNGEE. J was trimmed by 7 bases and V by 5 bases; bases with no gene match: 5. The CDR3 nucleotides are TGTGCCAGCAGTGGACAGGGTTGGAATGAGCAGTTCTTC. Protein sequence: CASSGQGWNEQFF.

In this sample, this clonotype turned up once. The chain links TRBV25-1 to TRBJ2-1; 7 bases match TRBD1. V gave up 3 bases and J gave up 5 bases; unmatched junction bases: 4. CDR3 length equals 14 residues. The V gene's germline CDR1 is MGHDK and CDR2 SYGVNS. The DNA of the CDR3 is TGTGCCAGCAGTGAGGGGACAGTCAACAATGAGCAGTTCTTC. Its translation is CASSEGTVNNEQFF.

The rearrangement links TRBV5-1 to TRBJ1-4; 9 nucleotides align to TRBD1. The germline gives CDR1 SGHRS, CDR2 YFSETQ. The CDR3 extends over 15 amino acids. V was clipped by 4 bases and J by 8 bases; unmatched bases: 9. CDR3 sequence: CASSPMGTGQEKLFF. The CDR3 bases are TGCGCCAGCAGCCCCATGGGGACAGGGCAGGAAAAACTGTTTTTT.

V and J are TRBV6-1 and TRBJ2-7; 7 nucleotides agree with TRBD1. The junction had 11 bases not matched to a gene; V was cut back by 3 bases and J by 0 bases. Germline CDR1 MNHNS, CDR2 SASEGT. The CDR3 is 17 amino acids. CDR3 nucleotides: TGTGCCAGCAGTGATTGGGGACAGACCACAAACTCCTACGAGCAGTACTTC. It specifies CASSDWGQTTNSYEQYF.

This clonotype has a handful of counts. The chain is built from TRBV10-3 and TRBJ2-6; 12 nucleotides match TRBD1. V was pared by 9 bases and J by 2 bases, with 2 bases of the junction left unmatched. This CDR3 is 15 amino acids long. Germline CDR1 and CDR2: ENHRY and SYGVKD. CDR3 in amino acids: CAIGTGGTGANVLTF. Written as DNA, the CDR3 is TGTGCCATTGGGACAGGGGGCACTGGGGCCAACGTCCTGACTTTC.

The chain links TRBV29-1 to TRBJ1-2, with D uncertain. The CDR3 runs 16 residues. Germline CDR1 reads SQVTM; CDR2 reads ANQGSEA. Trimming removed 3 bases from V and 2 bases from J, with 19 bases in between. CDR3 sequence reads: CSVEDVWPGINYGYTF. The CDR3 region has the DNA TGCAGCGTTGAGGATGTTTGGCCGGGTATAAACTATGGCTACACCTTC. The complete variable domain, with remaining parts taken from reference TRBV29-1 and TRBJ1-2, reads SAVISQKPSRDICQRGTSLTIQCQVDSQVTMMFWYRQQPGQSLTLIATANQGSEATYESGFVIDKFPISRPNLTFSTLTVSNMSPEDSSIYLCSVEDVWPGINYGYTFGSGTRLTVV.